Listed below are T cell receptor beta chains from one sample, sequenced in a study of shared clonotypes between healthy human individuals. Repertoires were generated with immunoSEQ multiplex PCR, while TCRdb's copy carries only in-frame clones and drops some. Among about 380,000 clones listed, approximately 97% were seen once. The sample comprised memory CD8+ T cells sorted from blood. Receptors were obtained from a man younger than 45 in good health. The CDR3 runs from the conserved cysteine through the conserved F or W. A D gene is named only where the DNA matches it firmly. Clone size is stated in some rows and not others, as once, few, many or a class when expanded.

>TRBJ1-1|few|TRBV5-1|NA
TGCGCCAGCAGCTCGGTGAACACTGAAGCTTTCTTT
CASSSVNTEAFF
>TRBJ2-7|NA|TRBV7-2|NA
TGTGCCAGCAGCTTATACACTAGCCGAGACTACGAGCAGTACTTC
CASSLYTSRDYEQYF
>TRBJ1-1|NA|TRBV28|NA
TGTGCCAGCAGTAGCCAGGAGACTGAAGCTTTCTTT
CASSSQETEAFF
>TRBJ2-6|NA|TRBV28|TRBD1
TGTGCCAGCAGTTTATTCCAGGGGGCGCCTGGGGCCAACGTCCTGACTTTC
CASSLFQGAPGANVLTF
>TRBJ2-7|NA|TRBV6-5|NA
TGTGCCAGCAGTTTCGGCAGGTCCTACGAGCAGTACTTC
CASSFGRSYEQYF
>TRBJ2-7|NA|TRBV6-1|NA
TGTGCCAGCAGCCATTACAGGGCCGAGCAGTACTTC
CASSHYRAEQYF
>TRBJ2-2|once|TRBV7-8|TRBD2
TGTGCCAGCAGCTTAACTAGCGGGAGAAACGGGGAGCTGTTTTTT
CASSLTSGRNGELFF
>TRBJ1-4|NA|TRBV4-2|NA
TGTGCCAGCAGCTACCGTCCAGGGCCTAATGAAAAACTGTTTTTT
CASSYRPGPNEKLFF
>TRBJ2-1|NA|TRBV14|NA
TGTGCCAGCAGCCAAGATAACGGGTACTCCTACAATGAGCAGTTCTTC
CASSQDNGYSYNEQFF
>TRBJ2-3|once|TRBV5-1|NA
TGCGCCAGCAGCTTGGCTGCAGGGGGCACAGATACGCAGTATTTT
CASSLAAGGTDTQYF
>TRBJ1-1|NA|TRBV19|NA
TGTGCCAGTGGAGGGGGGTCCGCTTTCTTT
CASGGGSAFF
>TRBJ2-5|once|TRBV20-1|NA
TGCAGTGCTTTGGAAGAGACCCAGTACTTC
CSALEETQYF
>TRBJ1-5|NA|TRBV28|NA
TGTGCCAGCAGTTTAGGGGGCAGCAATCAGCCCCAGCATTTT
CASSLGGSNQPQHF
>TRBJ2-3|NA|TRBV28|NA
TGTGCCAGCAGTCCGTCCATCACAGATACGCAGTATTTT
CASSPSITDTQYF
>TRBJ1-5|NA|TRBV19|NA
TGTGCCAGTAGTATTTCGTCTCGGGGGTACCAGCCCCAGCATTTT
CASSISSRGYQPQHF
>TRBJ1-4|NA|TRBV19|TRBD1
TGTGCCAGTGGAAAAGGGACAGGGGGTGAAAAACTGTTTTTT
CASGKGTGGEKLFF
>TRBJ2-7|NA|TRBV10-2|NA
TGCGCCAGCAGTGAGACCTACGAGCAGTACTTC
CASSETYEQYF
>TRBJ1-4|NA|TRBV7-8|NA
TGTGCCAGCAGCTTATTAGGGATCTCGGATGAAAAACTGTTTTTT
CASSLLGISDEKLFF
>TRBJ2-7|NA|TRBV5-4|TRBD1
TGTGCCAGCAGCTACGACCGGGACAGGGTCTACGAGCAGTACTTC
CASSYDRDRVYEQYF
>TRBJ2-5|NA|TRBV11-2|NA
TGTGCCAGCAGCTCACACATGGTTCGGGACGCGGCATGGGAGACCCAGTACTTC
CASSSHMVRDAAWETQYF
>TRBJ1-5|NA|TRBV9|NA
TGTGCCAGCAGCGTAGGCGATCAGCCCCAGCATTTT
CASSVGDQPQHF
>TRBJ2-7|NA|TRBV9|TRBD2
TGTGCCAGCAGCCCCGGACTAGCCTATAGCTCCTACGAGCAGTACTTC
CASSPGLAYSSYEQYF
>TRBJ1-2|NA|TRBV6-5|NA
TGTGCCAGCAGTTACCGGCACAGGGCTGGCTACACCTTC
CASSYRHRAGYTF
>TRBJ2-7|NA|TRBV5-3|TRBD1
TGTGCCAGAAGCTTGTTTCTTCTGGGACAGCTCTCCTACGAGCAGTACTTC
CARSLFLLGQLSYEQYF